Only one count was recorded for the clone carrying this T cell receptor beta chain. Its antigen is not identified. Method: immunoSEQ multiplex PCR; TCRdb's copy keeps in-frame clones and lacks some. This sample carries fewer than 50,000 clones, 60% to 85% of them seen once, and the ten largest clones take roughly 7.2%. This sample was taken from a study of T cell responses to AZD1222 COVID-19 vaccine. Study overall: Pooled in the analysis were second doses at about 4 or about 12 weeks.

General observations from the study: Only a handful of people who got AZD1222 tested seropositive at baseline. Donors, mostly white British, included more females; clonal diversity was possibly underestimated.

Germline loops: CDR1 MNHEY, CDR2 SVGAGI. V was cut by 9 bases and J by 6 bases, with 11 bases left in between. CDR3 size: 11 residues. Source: peripheral blood, taken on day 0 of AZD1222 vaccination. This clonotype was obtained from an adult in good health. The chain carries TRBV6-5 and TRBJ1-2; D is undetermined. CDR3: CASALWDGYTF. The DNA for the CDR3 is TGTGCCAGTGCCCTTTGGGATGGCTACACCTTC.